The clone carrying this T cell receptor (beta chain) showed up just once. These data originate in a study of control samples from healthy donors and cancer patients. Assay: immunoSEQ multiplex PCR; the TCRdb copy retains only in-frame clones and omits some. The table has about 190,000 clones, about 93% seen once. The material sequenced was blood. The sequence derives from a young man in good health.

Here the CDR3 reads CASSQLAGGNEQYF. DNA of the CDR3: TGTGCCAGCTCACAACTAGCGGGGGGCAACGAGCAGTACTTC. The chain is built from TRBV18 and TRBJ2-7; 12 positions match TRBD2. CDR3 size: 14 residues. V was clipped by 4 bases and J by 5 bases; unmatched bases: 3. From germline, CDR1 is KGHSH and CDR2 LQKENI.